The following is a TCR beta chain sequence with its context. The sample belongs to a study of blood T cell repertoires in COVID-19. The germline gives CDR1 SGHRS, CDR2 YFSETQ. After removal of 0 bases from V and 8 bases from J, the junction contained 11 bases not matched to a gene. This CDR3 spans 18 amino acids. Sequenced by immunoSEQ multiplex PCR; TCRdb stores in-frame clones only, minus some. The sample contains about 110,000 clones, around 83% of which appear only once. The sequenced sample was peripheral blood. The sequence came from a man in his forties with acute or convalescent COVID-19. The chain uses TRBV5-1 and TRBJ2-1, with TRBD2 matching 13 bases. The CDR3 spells CASSLGGRPGLAGHEQFF. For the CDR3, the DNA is TGCGCCAGCAGCTTGGGGGGACGACCGGGACTAGCGGGGCATGAGCAGTTCTTC.